This TCR beta chain was found in a study of T cells after yellow fever vaccination. In the study overall: The fractions with low cell numbers were processed using SMART-Seq v4 Ultra Low Input. General observations from the study: A minor fraction of clonotypes spanned both CD4 and CD8 compartments. The study noted that FACS-sorted repertoires could contain abundant clonotypes contaminating from the bulk population.

V was pared by 0 bases and J by 3 bases, with 10 bases between. This CDR3 contains 16 residues. Germline V gene data show CDR1 as SGDLS and CDR2 as YYNGEE. TCRdb analysed the 5' RACE reads with MiXCR anew, one entry per CDR3 protein. The table has a few hundred thousand distinct CDR3 sequences, approximately 3.8% seen once. This clonotype was counted ten times or more. Its antigen is currently unknown. J is TRBJ2-6 and V is TRBV9; D tentatively fits TRBD1 or TRBD2 (6 bases each). This TCR was sampled from a man younger than 35 who received the YFV17D yellow fever vaccine. This material consisted of PBMCs, taken 15 days after the yellow fever booster vaccination. The CDR3 reads CASSVGGADGANVLTF. Here the CDR3 DNA reads TGTGCCAGCAGCGTAGGGGGGGCGGATGGGGCCAACGTCCTGACTTTC.